This TCR beta chain was recovered during a study of shared clonotypes between healthy human individuals. This CDR3 has 16 residues. Germline assignment: CDR1 SGHKS and CDR2 YYEKEE (reference sequence). With V trimmed by 7 bases and J by 0 bases, 9 bases remained unmatched. Only in-frame clones appear in the TCRdb table, and some are missing; sequencing was by immunoSEQ multiplex PCR. In the table there are fewer than 1.6 million clones, approximately 98.5% of which are singletons. Sequencing was done on a sample of naive CD4+ T cells sorted from blood. This sample's subset: CD45RA+ positively selected. The receptor was isolated from a man in his thirties or forties in good health. The J gene is TRBJ2-1, the V gene TRBV5-5, with 8 bases that match TRBD1. The CDR3 sequence is CASGQGPISSYNEQFF. The CDR3, as DNA: TGTGCCAGCGGACAGGGCCCCATAAGCTCCTACAATGAGCAGTTCTTC.